This record concerns one T cell receptor (beta chain) sequence. Sequencing used immunoSEQ multiplex PCR; TCRdb keeps in-frame clones, though not all of them. The sample consists of around 100,000 clones, about 90% of them appearing once. The data were taken from a study of T cell changes during pregnancy in multiple sclerosis. The sequenced sample was peripheral blood, obtained after pregnancy. This clonotype originated in a female donor with multiple sclerosis, enrolled in a pregnancy study.

This CDR3 is CASRGQGAGNSPLHF. The CDR3 region has the DNA TGTGCCAGCAGAGGACAGGGGGCGGGGAATTCACCCCTCCACTTT. The rearrangement joins TRBV6-5 to TRBJ1-6; 11 bases match TRBD1. This CDR3 contains 15 residues. Per germline, CDR1 MNHEY and CDR2 SVGAGI. V lost 6 bases and J lost 7; bases outside the gene matches: 5.